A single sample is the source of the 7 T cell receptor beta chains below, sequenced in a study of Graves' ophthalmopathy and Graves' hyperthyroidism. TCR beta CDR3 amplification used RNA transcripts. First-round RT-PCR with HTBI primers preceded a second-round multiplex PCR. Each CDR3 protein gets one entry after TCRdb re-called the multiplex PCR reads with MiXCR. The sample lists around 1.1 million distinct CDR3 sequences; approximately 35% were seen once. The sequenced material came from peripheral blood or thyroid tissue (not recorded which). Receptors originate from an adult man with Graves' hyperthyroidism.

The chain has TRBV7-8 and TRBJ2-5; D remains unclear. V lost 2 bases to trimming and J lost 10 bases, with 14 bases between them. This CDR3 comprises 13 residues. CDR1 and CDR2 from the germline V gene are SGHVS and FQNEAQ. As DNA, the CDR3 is TGTGCCAGCAGCTTAACCCACGAGAGGATCCAGTACTTC. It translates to CASSLTHERIQYF.

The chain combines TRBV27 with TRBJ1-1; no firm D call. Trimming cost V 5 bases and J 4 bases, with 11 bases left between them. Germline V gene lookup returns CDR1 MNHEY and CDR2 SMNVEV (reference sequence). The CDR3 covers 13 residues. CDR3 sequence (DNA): TGTGCCAGCAGTCACCTCATGGGCACTGAAGCTTTCTTT. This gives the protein CASSHLMGTEAFF.

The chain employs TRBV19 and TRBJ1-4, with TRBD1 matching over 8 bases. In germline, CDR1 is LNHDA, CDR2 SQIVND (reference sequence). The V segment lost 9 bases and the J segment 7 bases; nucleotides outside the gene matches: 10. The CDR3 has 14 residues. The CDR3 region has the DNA TGTGCCAGCAGGCGGACAGGGCAGGCTGAAAAACTGTTTTTT. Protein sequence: CASRRTGQAEKLFF.

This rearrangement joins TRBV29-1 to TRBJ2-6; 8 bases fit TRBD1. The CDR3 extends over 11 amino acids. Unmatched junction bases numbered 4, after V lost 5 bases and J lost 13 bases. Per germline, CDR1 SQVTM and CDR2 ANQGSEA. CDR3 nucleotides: TGCAGCGTTTCAGGGGGCCAGGTCCTGACTTTC. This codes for CSVSGGQVLTF.

This CDR3 is CASSSGGRGGTDTQYF. The CDR3 coding sequence is TGTGCCAGCAGCTCAGGGGGGCGCGGTGGGACAGATACGCAGTATTTT. The J gene is TRBJ2-3, the V gene TRBV7-8; a possible D gene is TRBD1 (7 bases). This CDR3 has 16 residues. Trimming removed 4 bases at V and 3 bases at J, with 17 bases between. Germline V gene data show CDR1 as SGHVS and CDR2 as FQNEAQ.

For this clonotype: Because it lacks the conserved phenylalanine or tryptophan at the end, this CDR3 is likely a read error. CDR3 sequence: CASSQGTSNQPQHV. The CDR3 DNA sequence: TGCGCCAGCAGCCAGGGGACGAGCAATCAGCCCCAGCATGTT. The gene calls are TRBV4-3 and TRBJ1-5; tentatively, D is TRBD1 (5 bases). V lost 3 bases and J 1 base, leaving 7 bases between the germline ends. From germline, CDR1 is LGHNA and CDR2 YSLEER. The CDR3 has 14 residues.

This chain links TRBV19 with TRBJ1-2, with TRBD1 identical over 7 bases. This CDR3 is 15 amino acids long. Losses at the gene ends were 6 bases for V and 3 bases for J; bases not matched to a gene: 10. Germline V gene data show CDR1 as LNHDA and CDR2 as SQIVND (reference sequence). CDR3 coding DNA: TGTGCCAGTAGCGAGACAGGGAGGTGGGACTATGGCTACACCTTC. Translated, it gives CASSETGRWDYGYTF.